The entry that follows covers one TCR beta chain sequence. Its antigen specificity is not known. One base away there is no much larger clone; base qualities are not given. The CDR3 regions of human TCRbeta chains were analyzed by immunosequencing. Per the source publication's procedure: TCRs in the repertoires were compared against a reference library of SARS-CoV-2-specific TCRs that had been generated with the MIRA antigen-specificity platform. Breadth was defined as the fraction of unique TCRs that were SARS-CoV-2-associated. Depth was defined as the fraction of total T cells that were SARS-CoV-2-associated. Each spike-specific TCR was assigned to its reactive spike region and to a CD4 or CD8 class using the MIRA data. Log10-transformed breadth and depth values were compared by one-way ANOVA with Sidak's multiple comparisons tests. TCRdb stores this immuneACCESS table with in-frame sequences only. Part of the clones is absent; in the studies checked, under half of the shortfall reflects unresolved V genes, and no reason is known for the rest. From that table come the V and J calls and clone size; the DNA was used to work out D and trimming. This sample gives around 99,000 clones in total; about nine tenths of them show up just once. The top ten clones comprise about 4.5% of the sample.

This sample stems from a study of T cell responses to AZD1222 COVID-19 vaccine (dated by TCRdb to 2020 to 2022). For context, the study as a whole: AZD1222 recipients given second doses at about 4 weeks or at about 12 weeks were pooled, since spike-specific TCR depth and breadth were not found to differ between the two schedules. A total of about 230 trial participants underwent TCR sequencing, of whom about 210 received two doses of AZD1222 and about 25 received two doses of the MenACWY control vaccine. Trial participants were enrolled into age subgroups of 18-55, 56-69 and 70-plus years, which contained approximately 150, 28 and 58 TCR-sequenced participants, respectively. Summary of the overall study and its limitations: Reportedly, close to half of the unique spike-specific TCRs recognized epitopes lying outside the regions that are mutated in the B.1.351 and B.1.1.7 variants. After two AZD1222 doses, both the breadth and the depth of spike-specific TCRs were significantly higher than at day 0 and than in MenACWY recipients. CD4 TCRs associated with the vaccine covered the entire spike protein, and the dominant responses were in regions 160-218 and 743-854. Because no samples from the day 14 peak response were available, repertoires could be characterized only after the peak T cell response. Conclusions about previously exposed vaccinees are limited, since just six or seven AZD1222 recipients were seropositive for SARS-CoV-2 at baseline. Participants were mostly white British and included more females than males, and it was suggested by the authors that clonal diversity may have been underestimated. The 56-69-year group was small, and its depth increase did not reach significance, likely because of low power.

There are 13 amino acids in the CDR3, from cysteine to phenylalanine inclusive. Here the CDR3 DNA is all that survives: 39 bases in frame from base 1. In the germline V gene, CDR1 corresponds to SGHTA and CDR2 to FQGTGA. A distance of 5 bases separates the germline ends of V and J, which lose 2 bases and 3 bases respectively. According to the study, the label for this sample's time point signals: baseline before first vaccination. The vaccinee samples were drawn from two UK trials, COV001 and COV002, one of which was a single-blind randomized controlled phase 2/3 trial testing AZD1222 (ChAdOx1 nCoV-19) in healthy adults. For TCRbeta chain sequencing, PBMC samples were collected from trial participants at day 0 and at day 28 after the second dose.

The source is an adult in good health. The source was peripheral blood, collected on day 0 of AZD1222 vaccination. The sequence is built from TRBV7-3 and TRBJ2-4, with no D gene named confidently. The DNA reads TGTGCCAGCAGCTTATGGGACAAAAACATTCAGTACTTC. Translation gives CASSLWDKNIQYF.